This T cell receptor (beta chain) derives from a study of OX40 agonist ivuxolimab in advanced cancers. Looking at the study overall: Ivuxolimab was a fully human IgG2 agonistic monoclonal antibody targeting the costimulatory receptor OX40 (CD134). Patients were allowed to have had prior anti-PD-1, anti-PD-L1 or anti-CTLA-4 therapy, and 40% of the dose-escalation patients had been treated with checkpoint inhibitors. The purpose of peripheral TCRbeta sequencing was to test whether ivuxolimab changed TCR sequence diversity and led to clonal T-cell expansion. The dose-escalation cohort was 82.7% male with a mean age of around 62 years, ranging from about 20 to 85. Of the approximately 50 dose-escalation patients, hepatocellular carcinoma was present in about 20, melanoma in approximately 15, renal cell carcinoma in 9 and head and neck cancer in 9. The paper reports the monotherapy dose-escalation portion (N of about 51 patients) of the phase I ivuxolimab trial. Partial responses occurred in three dose-escalation patients: two with cutaneous melanoma and one with hepatocellular carcinoma. Intravenous ivuxolimab was administered to patients every 2 weeks at six dose levels: 0.01, 0.1, 0.3, 1.5, 3 and 10 mg/kg.

Points on this clone: It lacks a known antigen. The record has no base qualities; no much larger clone is one base away.

Findings and caveats that apply to the study as a whole: Low levels of normalized T-cell clonal expansion were also shown by some nonresponding patients. At doses of 0.1 to 3.0 mg/kg, clonal expansion of both CD4+ and CD8+ T cells in blood was seen between baseline and week 6. After ivuxolimab, more expanded clones were found on average in CD8+ T cells than in CD4+ T cells. The antigen specificity of the clonally expanded peripheral T cells was not determined. In the 0.1-3.0 mg/kg groups, partial responders had among the lowest normalized peripheral clonal expansion, particularly in CD8+ T cells.

The trial excluded patients who had a history of autoimmune disease or who were on systemic immunosuppression. Peripheral blood for TCR sequencing was collected from all dose cohorts at baseline, on cycle 4 day 1, and on cycle 7 day 1. The samples were taken from a phase I, first-in-human, multicenter, open-label dose-escalation trial of ivuxolimab. Adults with locally advanced or metastatic melanoma, renal cell, hepatocellular, or head and neck squamous cell carcinoma were enrolled in the trial. Before TCR sequencing, CD4+ and CD8+ T cells were separately sorted from peripheral blood. For sequencing of the TCRbeta CDR3 region, genomic DNA was extracted from the sorted cells. TCRbeta CDR3 regions were sequenced using the immunoSEQ Assay. TCRdb limited this immuneACCESS table to in-frame rearrangements with V and J called. A share of clones is missing; checked studies link under half to unresolved V genes, and the rest is unexplained. The sample data list 80,000 or so clones, and approximately 95% of these were observed just once. The top ten constitute about 0.34% of the sample.

From a lookup of the germline V gene, CDR1 and CDR2 are SGHTA and FQGNSA. Reading from cysteine to phenylalanine, the CDR3 counts 14 amino acids. Just CDR3 DNA is preserved here, 42 bases in frame from base 1. V lost 4 bases and J lost 5 bases, and the count of bases not matched to a germline gene is 7. This material consisted of CD4+ or CD8+ T cells sorted from blood, taken in a trial of the OX40 agonist ivuxolimab. The rearrangement combines TRBV7-2 with TRBJ1-1; the junction holds 7 bases that match TRBD1. The clonotype was recovered from an adult with an advanced solid tumor such as melanoma, head and neck, liver or kidney cancer. Here the CDR3 is given as CASSSLTGQTEAFF. The DNA sequence is TGTGCCAGCAGCTCGCTGACAGGGCAAACTGAAGCTTTCTTT.